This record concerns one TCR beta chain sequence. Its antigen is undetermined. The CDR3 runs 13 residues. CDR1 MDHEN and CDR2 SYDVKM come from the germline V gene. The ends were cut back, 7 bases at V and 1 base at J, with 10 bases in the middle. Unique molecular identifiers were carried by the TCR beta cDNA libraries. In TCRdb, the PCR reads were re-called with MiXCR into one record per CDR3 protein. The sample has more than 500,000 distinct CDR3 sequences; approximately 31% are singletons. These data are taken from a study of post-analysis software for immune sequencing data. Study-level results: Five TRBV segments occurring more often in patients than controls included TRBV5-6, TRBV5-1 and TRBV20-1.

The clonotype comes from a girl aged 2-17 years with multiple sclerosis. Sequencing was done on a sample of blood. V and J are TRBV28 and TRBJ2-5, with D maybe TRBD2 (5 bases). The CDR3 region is CASNPGTQETQYF. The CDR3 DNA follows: TGTGCCAGCAACCCGGGAACCCAAGAGACCCAGTACTTC.